This T cell receptor (beta chain) is drawn from a study of pediatric ulcerative colitis. On this clone: No antigen is known for it.

This CDR3 has 17 residues. Deletions cut 2 bases from V and 4 bases from J, with 18 bases between. The germline gives CDR1 SGHVS, CDR2 FNYEAQ. The blood sample was taken during the colonoscopy visit. Generated by immunoSEQ multiplex PCR, the TCRdb table keeps only in-frame clones and is missing some. The sample yields about 64,000 clones, roughly nine tenths seen once. Study-wide results and limits: Acute severe colitis showed lower rectal diversity from clonal expansions. A couple of patients' blood samples yielded substantially fewer templates.

The chain recombines TRBV7-6 with TRBJ1-5; possible D gene TRBD1, 6 bases. Sequenced sample: blood. The sequence was collected from a boy aged 5-17 years with severe ulcerative colitis. CDR3 bases: TGTGCCAGCAGCTTACTTTCAGGGGATGGGGGTAATCAGCCCCAGCATTTT. Translated, it gives CASSLLSGDGGNQPQHF.